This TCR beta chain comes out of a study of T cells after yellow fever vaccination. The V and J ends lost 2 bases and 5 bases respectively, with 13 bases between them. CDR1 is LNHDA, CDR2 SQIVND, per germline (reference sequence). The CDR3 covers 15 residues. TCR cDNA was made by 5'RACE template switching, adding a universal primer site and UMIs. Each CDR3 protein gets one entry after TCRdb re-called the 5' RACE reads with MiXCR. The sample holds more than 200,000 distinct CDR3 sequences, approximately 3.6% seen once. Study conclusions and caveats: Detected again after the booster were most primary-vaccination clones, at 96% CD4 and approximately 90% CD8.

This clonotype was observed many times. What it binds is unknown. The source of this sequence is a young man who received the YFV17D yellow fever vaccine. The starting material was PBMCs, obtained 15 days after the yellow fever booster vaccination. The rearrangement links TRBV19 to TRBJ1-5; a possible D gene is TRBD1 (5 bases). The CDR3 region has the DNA TGTGCCAGTAGTATACAGGGAGTGGAGTATCAGCCCCAGCATTTT. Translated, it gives CASSIQGVEYQPQHF.